This entry lists 22 T cell receptor beta chains sequenced from one sample in a study of T cells after yellow fever vaccination. In TCRdb, the 5' RACE reads were re-called with MiXCR into one record per CDR3 protein. The sample records hundreds of thousands of distinct CDR3 sequences, about 3.5% being singletons. The sequenced sample was PBMCs, obtained on the day of the yellow fever booster vaccination. These receptors originate from a man between 18 and 29 years old who received the YFV17D yellow fever vaccine.

V gene TRBV12-3 or TRBV12-4 combines with J gene TRBJ2-7; 7 nucleotides align to TRBD1. Trimming removed 5 bases from V and 6 bases from J; junction bases left unmatched: 10. The CDR3 is made up of 14 amino acids. CDR3 in amino acids: CASSRQGVLAEQYV. The CDR3 coding sequence is TGTGCCAGCAGTCGACAGGGAGTACTGGCCGAGCAGTACGTC.

This clonotype was recorded many times. V gene TRBV6-5 combines with J gene TRBJ1-2, with 10 bases matching TRBD1. This CDR3 is 14 amino acids long. In germline, CDR1 is MNHEY, CDR2 SVGAGI. V shed 3 bases, J shed 7 bases, and the junction held 5 bases outside the gene matches. This CDR3 is CASSYGQGGGGYTF. For the CDR3, the DNA is TGTGCCAGCAGTTATGGACAGGGGGGAGGTGGCTACACCTTC.

This clonotype came up many times. The chain is built from TRBV6-6 and TRBJ2-7; 7 nucleotides agree with TRBD1. This CDR3 spans 15 amino acids. Germline V gene sequence: CDR1 MNHNY, CDR2 SVGAGI (reference sequence). J lost 3 bases, V lost 6 bases, and 11 bases had no gene match. The CDR3 DNA follows: TGTGCCAGCAGACGCCCCCGGGACAGCGACTACGAGCAGTACGTC. Protein sequence: CASRRPRDSDYEQYV.

The sample holds one count of this clonotype. This chain's CDR3 is CASSLGQSALHF. As DNA, the CDR3 is TGTGCCAGCAGCTTAGGGCAGTCTGCCCTCCACTTT. This chain uses TRBV11-1 with TRBJ1-6; D gene uncertain. The CDR3 is 12 amino acids. V was cut by 1 base and J by 14 bases, with 9 bases left in between. The germline V gene encodes CDR1 SGHAT and CDR2 FQDESV (reference sequence).

The genes are TRBV4-1 and TRBJ1-1; D is undetermined. The CDR3 spans 17 residues. The V and J ends lost 1 base and 2 bases respectively, with 17 bases between them. The germline gives CDR1 MGHRA, CDR2 YSYEKL. This CDR3 is CASSQAAPGRPNTEAFF. The CDR3 bases are TGCGCCAGCAGCCAAGCCGCCCCTGGTCGACCTAACACTGAAGCTTTCTTT.

This clonotype came up many times. The chain couples TRBV20-1 to TRBJ2-1; D gene unclear. Germline V CDR1 and CDR2: DFQATT, SNEGSKA (reference sequence). Trimming removed 2 bases at V and 2 bases at J, with 10 bases between. This CDR3 spans 14 amino acids. CDR3 residues: CSARWGSPYNEQFF. CDR3 coding DNA: TGCAGTGCTAGATGGGGTAGCCCCTACAATGAGCAGTTCTTC.

Concerning this clonotype: It may be a read error: a sequence one base away is much more abundant. The chain couples TRBV9 to TRBJ2-1, with 9 nucleotides matching TRBD2. The CDR3 has 15 residues. Per germline, CDR1 SGDLS and CDR2 YYNGEE. The ends lost 1 base at V and 8 bases at J; junction bases unmatched: 7. The CDR3: CASSVLSGGHYEQFF. Here the CDR3 DNA reads TGTGCCAGCAGCGTACTGAGCGGGGGGCACTATGAGCAGTTCTTC.

In this sample, this clonotype turned up many times. The CDR3: CASSFWGATEAFF. The CDR3 DNA reads TGTGCCAGCAGTTTCTGGGGCGCCACTGAAGCTTTCTTT. The chain recombines TRBV12-3 or TRBV12-4 with TRBJ1-1, with a tentative D call TRBD1 (5 bases). The CDR3 loop spans 13 amino acids. V shed 3 bases and J shed 4 bases, with 9 bases lying between them.

The gene calls are TRBV11-2 and TRBJ1-5; D is undetermined. The CDR3 loop spans 13 amino acids. Trimming stripped 4 bases from V and 7 bases from J, with 11 bases between. Germline V gene lookup returns CDR1 SGHAT and CDR2 FQNNGV. The CDR3 here is CASSSTPYQPQHF. CDR3 DNA: TGTGCCAGCAGCTCAACCCCGTACCAGCCCCAGCATTTT.

The sample holds many counts of this clonotype. The chain carries TRBV4-1 and TRBJ2-1; 8 positions match TRBD2. The V gene's germline CDR1 is MGHRA and CDR2 YSYEKL. The CDR3 is made up of 20 amino acids. The V gene end was trimmed by 0 bases and the J gene end by 4 bases; junction bases not matched to a gene: 17. The CDR3 DNA reads TGCGCCAGCAGCCAAGAGGGGTTCCTGAAGCGGGGGCTAACGTACAATGAGCAGTTCTTC. Amino acids: CASSQEGFLKRGLTYNEQFF.

Ten or more counts support this clonotype. This chain connects TRBV7-9 to TRBJ2-1; 8 bases are a match to TRBD1. This CDR3 is built from 15 residues. Looked up from germline, CDR1 is SEHNR and CDR2 is FQNEAQ (reference sequence). The trim removed 2 bases at V and 4 bases at J, leaving 4 bases unmatched. The CDR3, as DNA: TGTGCCAGCAGCTTATGGAGACAGGGGTACAATGAGCAGTTCTTC. Its protein product is CASSLWRQGYNEQFF.

This clonotype was seen many times. This chain uses TRBV12-5 with TRBJ2-3, with D possibly being TRBD2 (6 bases). Looked up from germline, CDR1 is LGHNT and CDR2 is FRNRAP. V was cut by 2 bases and J by 2 bases, with 14 bases left in between. The CDR3 contains 16 residues. CDR3 amino acids: CASGLLTGLPTDTQYF. The CDR3, as DNA: TGTGCTAGTGGTTTGTTAACAGGACTACCCACAGATACGCAGTATTTT.

This clonotype was recorded at least ten times. The chain links TRBV7-9 to TRBJ1-1, with D unresolved. The CDR3 covers 12 residues. The germline V and J ends were trimmed by 4 bases and 7 bases, with 10 bases remaining between them. The V gene's germline CDR1 is SEHNR and CDR2 FQNEAQ (reference sequence). Written as DNA, the CDR3 is TGTGCCAGCAGCTCCCTAGGTCGTGAAGCTTTCTTT. It codes for CASSSLGREAFF.

This clonotype was counted at least ten times. The chain employs TRBV7-9 and TRBJ1-2; a weak D match, TRBD1 (5 bases). Trimming left V 2 bases short and J 6 bases short, with 7 bases between. From germline, CDR1 is SEHNR and CDR2 FQNEAQ (reference sequence). CDR3 length: 12 amino acids. CDR3 amino acids: CASSLRGNGYTF. The CDR3 coding sequence is TGTGCCAGCAGCTTAAGGGGTAATGGCTACACCTTC. The complete variable domain, with remaining parts taken from reference TRBV7-9 and TRBJ1-2, reads DTGVSQNPRHKITKRGQNVTFRCDPISEHNRLYWYRQTLGQGPEFLTYFQNEAQLEKSRLLSDRFSAERPKGSFSTLEIQRTEQGDSAMYLCASSLRGNGYTFGSGTRLTVV.

The chain uses TRBV7-3 and TRBJ2-5; TRBD1 matches 8 bases. The V gene end was trimmed by 5 bases and the J gene end by 5 bases; junction bases not matched to a gene: 7. CDR1 and CDR2 from the germline V gene are SGHTA and FQGTGA. This CDR3 region has 14 residues. The CDR3 nucleotides read TGTGCCAGCAGCCCAACGACAGGGGCCGAGACCCAGTACTTC. Translated: CASSPTTGAETQYF.

The CDR3 loop is CSARTSGTETQYF. Here the CDR3 DNA reads TGCAGTGCTAGGACTAGCGGGACGGAGACCCAGTACTTC. The chain combines TRBV20-1 with TRBJ2-5; TRBD2 aligns across 11 bases. Germline V gene lookup returns CDR1 DFQATT and CDR2 SNEGSKA (reference sequence). The V segment lost 3 bases and the J segment 5 bases; nucleotides outside the gene matches: 2. This CDR3 comprises 13 residues.

Ten or more counts support this clonotype. V usage is TRBV5-1 and J usage is TRBJ1-4; D might be TRBD1 (5 bases). The CDR3 loop spans 17 amino acids. V was shortened by 1 base and J by 5 bases, with 18 bases between the two germline ends. CDR1 SGHRS and CDR2 YFSETQ come from the germline V gene. This CDR3 reads CASSLYDSGTGNEKLFF. CDR3 nucleotide sequence: TGCGCCAGCAGCTTGTATGATTCCGGGACTGGGAATGAAAAACTGTTTTTT.

This chain's CDR3 is CSADRGARTYEQYV. The CDR3 region has the DNA TGCAGTGCCGACAGGGGGGCAAGAACCTACGAGCAGTACGTC. The rearrangement links TRBV20-1 to TRBJ2-7; 9 bases are shared with TRBD1. Per germline, CDR1 DFQATT and CDR2 SNEGSKA (reference sequence). Unmatched junction bases numbered 8, after V lost 6 bases and J lost 2 bases. This CDR3 is built from 14 residues.

This clonotype was found many times. The chain is built from TRBV6-6 and TRBJ1-1; D is undetermined. Looked up from germline, CDR1 is MNHNY and CDR2 is SVGAGI (reference sequence). V was trimmed by 0 bases and J by 6 bases, leaving 17 bases between them. This CDR3 has 16 residues. CDR3 bases: TGTGCCAGCAGTTACTCGAGTCGATCTGCGGGTTCTGAAGCTTTCTTT. Translated, it gives CASSYSSRSAGSEAFF.

This clonotype has at least ten counts. The chain uses TRBV27 and TRBJ1-1; 9 bases align to TRBD1. J was trimmed by 4 bases and V by 3 bases; bases with no gene match: 3. Germline CDR1 and CDR2: MNHEY and SMNVEV (reference sequence). CDR3 length equals 14 residues. This chain's CDR3 is CASSFSDRGTEAFF. The CDR3 coding sequence is TGTGCCAGCAGTTTCTCGGACAGGGGCACTGAAGCTTTCTTT.

This clonotype was seen a handful of times. The gene calls are TRBV5-4 and TRBJ2-1; D is undetermined. The CDR3 extends over 15 amino acids. Germline V CDR1 and CDR2: SGHNT, YYREEE (reference sequence). V was shortened by 5 bases and J by 6 bases, with 18 bases between the two germline ends. CDR3 coding DNA: TGTGCCAGCAGTCCCGGAGATATAGTACGCAATGAGCAGTTCTTC. Translating it yields CASSPGDIVRNEQFF.

This clonotype was recorded a few times. The chain recombines TRBV19 with TRBJ2-1; tentatively, D is TRBD1 (5 bases). CDR3 size: 14 residues. Trimming removed 1 base at V and 9 bases at J, with 13 bases between. Germline CDR1 and CDR2: LNHDA and SQIVND (reference sequence). The CDR3 bases are TGTGCCAGTAGTATAGCCTCCAGGGTTAGTGAGCAGTTCTTC. Its translation is CASSIASRVSEQFF.